These 16 T cell receptor beta chains came from one sample sequenced in a study of CXCR3-negative and CXCR3-positive naive CD8 T cells (dated by TCRdb to 2018 to 2020). The research as a whole found: TRB CDR3s from CXCR3-positive naive cells showed higher hydrophobicity (lower Kidera factor 4), lower energy, and higher strength and volume indices than CXCR3-negative naive cells.

TCRdb shows the sequencer as NextSeq 550. The Human TCR Profiling Kit (MiLaboratory) was used to prepare UMI-labeled 5' RACE TRB cDNA libraries. TCRdb reprocessed the reads, so every CDR3 protein sequence counts as one entry and DNA is not shown. The table held for this sample gives some 130,000 distinct CDR3 sequences. The leading ten clones occupy 0.5% to 0.6% of the sample. Antigens of these TCRs are unknown. Source material: naive CXCR3+ CD8+ T cells from blood. The cell subset or site label for this specimen denotes: CD45RO-CCR7+CD27+CD95- naive CD8+ T cells expressing CXCR3 (TNR3+). The origin of the receptors is a human donor in good health. Some clones in this sample may be carry-over from other donors' samples.

The rearrangement uses TRBV20-1 and TRBJ2-7. Germline V CDR1 and CDR2: DFQATT, SNEGSKA (reference sequence). The CDR3 extends over 13 amino acids. The chain's CDR3 is CSASTLNSYEQYF.

The rearrangement links TRBV12-3 or TRBV12-4 to TRBJ1-2; TCRdb outputs TRBD1, but without DNA this stays unchecked. The CDR3 totals 14 residues. CDR3 loop: CASSLPFSGSSYTF.

V gene TRBV5-1 combines with J gene TRBJ2-7. The CDR3 totals 14 residues. CDR1 is SGHRS and CDR2 is YFSETQ in the germline V gene. The CDR3 protein is CASSSNIGNYEQYF.

This chain links TRBV6-5 with TRBJ2-1; TCRdb names TRBD1, which stays unverified in the absence of DNA. The CDR3 loop spans 13 amino acids. From germline, CDR1 is MNHEY and CDR2 SVGAGI. CDR3 loop: CASSTPTYNEQFF.

V is TRBV12-3 or TRBV12-4 and J is TRBJ2-1; the D gene TCRdb calls, TRBD2, cannot be checked with no DNA. This CDR3 comprises 15 residues. The CDR3 here is CASSFGRGGGNEQFF.

The chain has TRBV28 and TRBJ2-2; checking the TCRdb D call of TRBD1 is not possible without DNA. The CDR3 length is 15 residues. Germline CDR1 MDHEN, CDR2 SYDVKM. CDR3 protein: CASSFRGRISGELFF.

This chain uses TRBV7-6 with TRBJ2-4; with no DNA, the TCRdb D assignment of TRBD1 cannot be verified. Germline assignment: CDR1 SGHVS and CDR2 FNYEAQ. The CDR3 covers 16 residues. CDR3 sequence: CASSPGGTRSQNIQYF.

The chain uses TRBV29-1 and TRBJ2-1; TCRdb's D call of TRBD2 is untestable without DNA. Germline lookup yields CDR1 SQVTM and CDR2 ANQGSEA. The CDR3 is 15 amino acids. The CDR3 loop reads CSVVGGTSAYNEQFF.

The CDR3 spells CASSQVQGGDQPQHF. J is TRBJ1-5 and V is TRBV4-1; TCRdb picks TRBD1, but there is no DNA to check that call. This CDR3 region has 15 residues. Germline V gene sequence: CDR1 MGHRA, CDR2 YSYEKL.

The chain combines TRBV5-1 with TRBJ2-5; TCRdb reports TRBD1, a call that lacks DNA to check it against. Germline V gene data show CDR1 as SGHRS and CDR2 as YFSETQ. CDR3 length: 15 amino acids. The CDR3 protein is CASAGGDRVGETQYF.

The chain joins TRBV7-9 to TRBJ1-2; TCRdb designates TRBD1, a call that cannot be tested without DNA. There are 16 residues in the CDR3. Germline CDR1 SEHNR, CDR2 FQNEAQ (reference sequence). The chain's CDR3 is CASSFQGSATKYGYTF.

J is TRBJ1-2 and V is TRBV7-9; the TRBD1 assignment by TCRdb is unverifiable without DNA. Germline lookup yields CDR1 SEHNR and CDR2 FQNEAQ (reference sequence). This CDR3 has 15 residues. CDR3 loop: CASSFETEGLWGYTF.

The V call is TRBV4-3, the J call TRBJ2-3; the TRBD1 assignment by TCRdb is unverifiable without DNA. Germline assignment: CDR1 LGHNA and CDR2 YSLEER. This CDR3 has 16 residues. This CDR3 reads CASSQVLAGATDTQYF.

The CDR3 protein is CASSPAPRAANYGYTF. The rearrangement uses TRBV7-6 and TRBJ1-2; without DNA, the TCRdb call of TRBD1 cannot be checked. The CDR3 is made up of 16 amino acids. Germline V CDR1 and CDR2: SGHVS, FNYEAQ.

The rearrangement joins TRBV3-1 to TRBJ1-4; TCRdb returns TRBD1, unconfirmable since there is no DNA. The CDR3 loop spans 16 amino acids. Germline lookup yields CDR1 LGHDT and CDR2 YNNKEL (reference sequence). The CDR3 is CASSQGAPMGDEKLFF.

V gene TRBV20-1 combines with J gene TRBJ1-2. Germline assignment: CDR1 DFQATT and CDR2 SNEGSKA (reference sequence). The CDR3 consists of 12 residues. Here the CDR3 reads CSARDPGLPITF.